A selection of T cell receptor beta chains follows, all from one sample in a study of shared clonotypes between healthy human individuals. This table comes from immunoSEQ multiplex PCR, and its TCRdb copy is limited to in-frame clones, with some not included. The sample has approximately 2.5 million clones; under 95% are singletons. Sequencing was performed on naive CD4+ T cells from PBMCs. Every receptor here comes from a man aged 18 to 29 in good health. Some clones in this sample may be carry-over from other donors' samples. Each CDR3 is given with its conserved first and last residue. D genes are given only for firm matches. The size of a clone is reported for some rows only, either as once, few or many, or as a class for expanded clones.

v_call,d_call,j_call,clone_size,cdr3_nt,cdr3_aa
TRBV6-1,NA,TRBJ2-7,NA,TGTGCCAGTATTACTACCGGGACCCTCTACGAGCAGTACTTC,CASITTGTLYEQYF
TRBV6-5,NA,TRBJ1-2,NA,TGTGCCAGCAGCTGGGGTGTACCTAACTATGGCTACACCTTC,CASSWGVPNYGYTF
TRBV28,TRBD2,TRBJ2-7,NA,TGTGCCAGCAGTTCCCCCGGACTAGCGGCTTCCTACGAGCAGTACTTC,CASSSPGLAASYEQYF
TRBV20-1,NA,TRBJ1-1,NA,TGCAGTTGCAGGATGAACACTGAAGCTTTCTTT,CSCRMNTEAFF
TRBV5-1,NA,TRBJ2-7,NA,TGCGCCAGCAGCTCCACGACGGTCTCCTACGAGCAGTACTTC,CASSSTTVSYEQYF
TRBV6-4,TRBD2,TRBJ2-3,NA,TGTGCCAGCAGTGAAAGACTAGCGGGAATAGATACGCAGTATTTT,CASSERLAGIDTQYF
TRBV9,NA,TRBJ1-1,NA,TGTGCCAGCAGCGTAGACGGGAACACTGAAGCTTTCTTT,CASSVDGNTEAFF
TRBV5-6,TRBD2,TRBJ2-7,NA,TGTGCCAGCAGCTTAGCAACTAGCGGTACCTACGAGCAGTACTTC,CASSLATSGTYEQYF
TRBV5-6,NA,TRBJ1-3,NA,TGTGCCAGCAGCCAAGGGACGTCGGCCTCTGGAAACACCATATATTTT,CASSQGTSASGNTIYF
TRBV6-6,TRBD2,TRBJ2-1,NA,TGTGCCAGCAGTTCCCTAGCGGCTACCTACAATGAGCAGTTCTTC,CASSSLAATYNEQFF
TRBV7-6,NA,TRBJ2-1,NA,TGTGCCAGCTCTGGGTACCGGGAGAGGTACAATGAGCAGTTCTTC,CASSGYRERYNEQFF
TRBV5-1,NA,TRBJ2-3,NA,TGCGCCAGCAGCGTTAGCCTCCGGGCCAGCACAGATACGCAGTATTTT,CASSVSLRASTDTQYF
TRBV30,TRBD2,TRBJ2-1,NA,TGTGCCTGGAGCAGGCGGGGAGGGGATGAGCAGTTCTTC,CAWSRRGGDEQFF
TRBV10-3,NA,TRBJ1-1,NA,TGTGCCATCAGTGAGTCGTTGGAGTGGGCTGAAGCTTTCTTT,CAISESLEWAEAFF
TRBV5-1,TRBD1,TRBJ2-7,NA,TGCGCCAGCAGCTTCTCGGGACAGGTGGCCTACGAGCAGTACTTC,CASSFSGQVAYEQYF
TRBV6-5,TRBD2,TRBJ2-1,NA,TGTGCCAGCAGTTCCCCCCTAGCGGGAGGGTACAATGAGCAGTTCTTC,CASSSPLAGGYNEQFF
TRBV6-1,NA,TRBJ1-4,NA,TGTGCCAGCAAAGTCGCAGGGTCAAATGAAAAACTGTTTTTT,CASKVAGSNEKLFF
TRBV10-3,TRBD2,TRBJ2-3,NA,TGTGCCATCAGTGATAGCGGGATATTGGAAGATACGCAGTATTTT,CAISDSGILEDTQYF
TRBV7-2,TRBD1,TRBJ2-4,NA,TGTGCCAGCAGCCCCGGGACAGGCCATGCCAAAAACATTCAGTACTTC,CASSPGTGHAKNIQYF
TRBV1,NA,TRBJ2-3,NA,TGCACCAGCACTTACGAGGAGGCCCAGGGTACGCAGTATTTT,CTSTYEEAQGTQYF
TRBV29-1,TRBD2,TRBJ2-7,NA,TGCAGCGTTGCCCTAGCGGGAAGGCCCTTCTCCTACGAGCAGTACTTC,CSVALAGRPFSYEQYF
TRBV5-1,NA,TRBJ2-3,NA,TGCGCCAGCAGCTTATTCGCTCAGAGCACAGATACGCAGTATTTT,CASSLFAQSTDTQYF
TRBV5-1,TRBD2,TRBJ2-2,NA,TGCGCCAGCAGCTCCCTAGCGGGAGGAGACACCGGGGAGCTGTTTTTT,CASSSLAGGDTGELFF
TRBV10-3,TRBD1,TRBJ1-5,NA,TGTGCCATCAGTGACGACAGGGACAATCAGCCCCAGCATTTT,CAISDDRDNQPQHF
TRBV7-3,NA,TRBJ2-1,NA,TGTGCCAGCAGCTCAAATATAGGGAGTGAGCAGTTCTTC,CASSSNIGSEQFF
TRBV19,TRBD1,TRBJ1-5,NA,TGTGCCAGTAGTTTGGGACAGGGGTTCCCTCAGCCCCAGCATTTT,CASSLGQGFPQPQHF
TRBV19,TRBD1,TRBJ1-5,once,TGTGCCAGTAGTAACCTCCCGGGACAGGGGGCTATGGGTAATCAGCCCCAGCATTTT,CASSNLPGQGAMGNQPQHF
TRBV7-3,NA,TRBJ2-5,NA,TGTGCCAGCAGCAAAAGATTCGGGCGGCAAGAGACCCAGTACTTC,CASSKRFGRQETQYF
TRBV14,NA,TRBJ2-7,NA,TGTGCCAGCAGCCAAGAGTGGGGCCCTGCTTACGAGCAGTACTTC,CASSQEWGPAYEQYF
TRBV5-4,NA,TRBJ2-1,NA,TGTGCCAGCAGCCGGGACGTCGATTACAATGAGCAGTTCTTC,CASSRDVDYNEQFF
TRBV30,NA,TRBJ2-1,NA,TGTGCCTGGAGTGTTGGGCGGCTGGCCTACAATGAGCAGTTCTTC,CAWSVGRLAYNEQFF
TRBV4-1,NA,TRBJ2-3,NA,TGCGCCAGCAGCCAAAGCACAGATACGCAGTATTTT,CASSQSTDTQYF
TRBV28,NA,TRBJ1-1,NA,TGTGCCAGCAGTTTTGGACTGAACACTGGAGCTTTCTTT,CASSFGLNTGAFF
TRBV2,NA,TRBJ1-2,once,TGTGCCAGCAATCCGGGTTGGATCCATGGCTACACCTTC,CASNPGWIHGYTF
TRBV14,NA,TRBJ2-3,NA,TGTGCCAGCAGCCAAGTGGCGACAGATACGCAGTATTTT,CASSQVATDTQYF
TRBV28,NA,TRBJ2-2,NA,TGTGCCAGCAGTACAGCCAACACCGGGGAGCTGTTTTTT,CASSTANTGELFF
TRBV5-1,NA,TRBJ2-2,once,TGCGCCAGCAGCTTTGCAGGGTTCGGGGAGCTGTTTTTT,CASSFAGFGELFF
TRBV10-3,NA,TRBJ1-3,NA,TGTGCCATCACGAGGGATTGGGGCTCTGGAAACACCATATATTTT,CAITRDWGSGNTIYF
TRBV5-4,TRBD1,TRBJ2-7,once,TGTGCCAGCAGCGGGTCCGGGACAGGCTCCTACGAGCAGTACTTC,CASSGSGTGSYEQYF
TRBV5-1,TRBD1,TRBJ1-2,once,TGCGCCAGCAGCCCAGGGACAGCGGAGGTCCTTACTAACTATGGCTACACCTTC,CASSPGTAEVLTNYGYTF
TRBV6-5,TRBD1,TRBJ1-1,NA,TGTGCCAGCAGTTATGGGGGACAGGCCGAAGCTTTCTTT,CASSYGGQAEAFF
TRBV5-1,NA,TRBJ2-1,NA,TGCGCCAGCAGCTTAGGCGGGGAGCAGTTCTTC,CASSLGGEQFF
TRBV5-6,NA,TRBJ2-7,NA,TGTGCCAGCAGCATCGAACAGGGTTACGAGCAGTACTTC,CASSIEQGYEQYF
TRBV30,NA,TRBJ1-5,NA,TGTGCCTGGAGTGTTGGTAGGGGCTTTCAGCCCCAGCATTTT,CAWSVGRGFQPQHF
TRBV25-1,NA,TRBJ1-3,NA,TGTGCCAGCAGAAGACTGGGCAATGGAGATTTT,CASRRLGNGDF
TRBV5-1,TRBD1,TRBJ1-5,NA,TGCGCCAGCAGCTCCGGACAGGGAGGGCAGCCCCAGCATTTT,CASSSGQGGQPQHF
TRBV28,NA,TRBJ1-3,NA,TGTGCCAGCAGTTTATCCTTCTTGGGAGGGAGGGATGGAAACACCATATATTTT,CASSLSFLGGRDGNTIYF
TRBV10-2,NA,TRBJ1-2,NA,TGCGCCAGCAGTGACCCCGGCCGTGTGTCAGGGGACTATGGCTACACCTTC,CASSDPGRVSGDYGYTF
TRBV28,NA,TRBJ2-4,NA,TGTGCCAGCATCCCTAAAAACCGGGCCAAAAACATTCAGTACTTC,CASIPKNRAKNIQYF
TRBV6-1,TRBD2,TRBJ2-1,NA,TGTGCCAGCAGTGAGGCGGGACTAGCTGACCGTGAGCAGTTCTTC,CASSEAGLADREQFF
TRBV25-1,TRBD2,TRBJ2-2,NA,TGTGCCAGCAGTGAAGGACTAGCGGGTAAAGGGGGCACCGGGGAGCTGTTTTTT,CASSEGLAGKGGTGELFF
TRBV28,NA,TRBJ2-7,NA,TGTGCCAGCAGTTCACCCCGGGCAGGCCGATCCCACGAGCAGTACTTC,CASSSPRAGRSHEQYF
TRBV30,TRBD1,TRBJ1-2,NA,TGTGCCTGGAGTGTACTCGGACAGGACAAAACCTTC,CAWSVLGQDKTF
TRBV11-2,NA,TRBJ1-1,once,TGTGCCAGCAGCTGGGTTAGGCAGACTGAAGCTTTCTTT,CASSWVRQTEAFF
TRBV6-1,TRBD2,TRBJ2-7,NA,TGTGCCAGCAAATTGCGGGAGGTCTACGAGCAGTACTTC,CASKLREVYEQYF
TRBV2,TRBD2,TRBJ2-5,once,TGTGCCAGCAGCCCGGGACTAGCGGGAATGAGGGAGACCCAGTACTTC,CASSPGLAGMRETQYF
TRBV7-2,TRBD2,TRBJ2-4,NA,TGTGCCAGCAGCCGAGGGGGTAGCGGGGCACTAGCCAAAAACATTCAGTACTTC,CASSRGGSGALAKNIQYF
TRBV11-3,NA,TRBJ1-4,NA,TGTGCCAGCAGCTTATTTGGGACATTTGCAACTAATGAAAAACTGTTTTTT,CASSLFGTFATNEKLFF
TRBV10-3,TRBD2,TRBJ2-1,NA,TGTGCCATCTCCGGACTAGCGGGAGGGCCAGGGGATGAGCAGTTCTTC,CAISGLAGGPGDEQFF